One sample yielded the 25 T cell receptor beta chains listed below, sequenced in a study of radiotherapy plus CTLA-4 blockade in lung cancer. The data were produced by immunoSEQ multiplex PCR, yet TCRdb's version contains in-frame clones alone and is incomplete. The sample consists of 81,000 or so clones, around 83% of them appearing once. The sequencing used peripheral blood, collected from a patient treated with radiotherapy plus ipilimumab. Every receptor here comes from a human donor with non-small cell lung cancer that progressed on radiotherapy plus ipilimumab.

Note on this clone: The sample carries other DNA sequences with the same CDR3. V and J are TRBV7-2 and TRBJ2-5; 14 nucleotides align to TRBD2. The CDR3 loop spans 17 amino acids. The germline gives CDR1 SGHTA, CDR2 FQGNSA. V gave up 6 bases and J gave up 9 bases; unmatched junction bases: 15. The CDR3 DNA reads TGTGCCAGCAGACAAACCGGGACTAGCGGGGGATCAAGGGCCCAGTACTTC. This encodes CASRQTGTSGGSRAQYF. The entire variable domain, with the rest obtained from reference TRBV7-2 and TRBJ2-5, is as follows: GAGVSQSPSNKVTEKGKDVELRCDPISGHTALYWYRQSLGQGLEFLIYFQGNSAPDKSGLPSDRFSAERTGGSVSTLTIQRTQQEDSAVYLCASRQTGTSGGSRAQYFGPGTRLLVL.

A remark on this clone: In the same sample, other DNA sequences code for this CDR3. The gene calls are TRBV7-2 and TRBJ1-2; 9 bases fit TRBD1. Germline trimming cut 4 bases from V and 3 bases from J; bases unmatched to any gene: 3. The CDR3 spans 14 residues. Per germline, CDR1 SGHTA and CDR2 FQGNSA. CDR3 DNA sequence: TGTGCCAGCAGCTCTCGGACAGGGGACTATGGCTACACCTTC. This translates into CASSSRTGDYGYTF.

This clone was observed a handful of times. The chain joins TRBV9 to TRBJ2-5; 7 bases are a match to TRBD2. Trimming removed 0 bases from V and 5 bases from J; junction bases left unmatched: 7. CDR1 and CDR2 (germline): SGDLS, YYNGEE. The CDR3 extends over 15 amino acids. CDR3 residues: CASSVGAGSGETQYF. The CDR3 DNA reads as TGTGCCAGCAGCGTAGGAGCGGGGTCCGGGGAGACCCAGTACTTC.

This clone was recorded once. V and J are TRBV9 and TRBJ1-2; D gene unclear. Trimming stripped 6 bases from V and 1 base from J, with 10 bases between. Germline CDR1 and CDR2: SGDLS and YYNGEE. The CDR3 sequence is 13 residues long. The CDR3 DNA is TGTGCCAGCACCTTTCAGGTTAACTATGGCTACACCTTC. This gives the protein CASTFQVNYGYTF.

The chain combines TRBV6-1 with TRBJ2-5; 7 bases map to TRBD2. The ends lost 6 bases at V and 7 bases at J; junction bases unmatched: 5. CDR1 is MNHNS, CDR2 SASEGT, per germline. The CDR3 runs to 12 residues. The CDR3 spells CASSPGGMTQYF. For the CDR3, the DNA is TGTGCCAGCAGCCCCGGGGGGATGACCCAGTACTTC.

The chain employs TRBV4-2 and TRBJ2-7; D ambiguous. Trimming removed 0 bases at V and 7 bases at J, with 10 bases between. CDR1 is LGHNA and CDR2 is YNFKEQ in the germline V gene. The CDR3 length is 13 residues. In DNA form, the CDR3 reads TGTGCCAGCAGCCAAGATCGGGCATGGGAGCAGTACTTC. The encoded protein is CASSQDRAWEQYF.

The CDR3 DNA sequence: TGCGCCAGCAGCCAATTGTTGACAGGGCGTATTGCTGGGGCCAACGTCCTGACTTTC. It is translated as CASSQLLTGRIAGANVLTF. The chain is built from TRBV4-1 and TRBJ2-6; TRBD1 matches 7 bases. CDR3 size: 19 residues. Trimming cost V 2 bases and J 2 bases; bases outside gene matches: 12. CDR1 and CDR2 (germline): MGHRA, YSYEKL.

V and J are TRBV10-3 and TRBJ1-2; no firm D call. The V gene lost 6 bases and the J gene lost 8 bases, with 16 bases spanning the gap. CDR3 length: 13 residues. Germline values: CDR1 ENHRY, CDR2 SYGVKD. As DNA, the CDR3 is TGTGCCATCAGGGATGGAGGAACTTACGGCTACACCTTC. It is translated as CAIRDGGTYGYTF.

The rearrangement uses TRBV7-3 and TRBJ2-1, with 8 bases matching TRBD2. V lost 5 bases, J lost 8 bases, and 5 bases stayed unmatched. This CDR3 has 13 residues. Germline CDR1 is SGHTA and CDR2 is FQGTGA. The CDR3 coding sequence is TGTGCCAGCAGCATCAGCGGGAGCGATGAGCAGTTCTTC. Amino acids: CASSISGSDEQFF. The whole variable domain, filled in from reference TRBV7-3 and TRBJ2-1, reads GAGVSQTPSNKVTEKGKYVELRCDPISGHTALYWYRQSLGQGPEFLIYFQGTGAADDSGLPNDRFFAVRPEGSVSTLKIQRTERGDSAVYLCASSISGSDEQFFGPGTRLTVL.

The chain employs TRBV27 and TRBJ2-1, with a weak D call TRBD2 (6 bases). V was cut by 6 bases and J by 0 bases, with 15 bases left in between. The CDR3 has 16 amino acids. Looked up from germline, CDR1 is MNHEY and CDR2 is SMNVEV (reference sequence). The CDR3 spells CASSYSGTGSYNEQFF. The DNA of the CDR3 is TGTGCCAGCAGCTATTCCGGGACTGGCTCCTACAATGAGCAGTTCTTC.

The V call is TRBV6-6, the J call TRBJ2-7; 8 positions agree with TRBD2. This CDR3 is built from 14 residues. V lost 10 bases and J lost 4; bases outside the gene matches: 12. Germline V lookup: CDR1 MNHNY, CDR2 SVGAGI (reference sequence). CDR3 in DNA: TGTGCCACCGGGAGCCGGCGGGAGGCTTACGAGCAGTACTTC. Translated, it gives CATGSRREAYEQYF.

CDR3 loop: CASSLSTAAHEQYF. The CDR3 DNA follows: TGTGCCAGCAGTTTATCGACGGCAGCACACGAGCAGTACTTC. The chain recombines TRBV27 with TRBJ2-7; D remains ambiguous. Trimming took off 0 bases at V and 5 bases at J, with 11 bases between the two ends. Per the germline V gene, CDR1 is MNHEY and CDR2 is SMNVEV (reference sequence). The CDR3 runs to 14 residues.

As DNA, the CDR3 is TGTGCCAGCAGTCCCGCCGAGAGAGGGCCCCAGCATTTT. Amino acids: CASSPAERGPQHF. The chain joins TRBV28 to TRBJ1-5; D is undetermined. CDR1 is MDHEN, CDR2 SYDVKM, per germline. V lost 5 bases and J lost 9, with 14 bases in between. This CDR3 spans 13 amino acids. The full variable domain, completed using reference TRBV28 and TRBJ1-5, is DVKVTQSSRYLVKRTGEKVFLECVQDMDHENMFWYRQDPGLGLRLIYFSYDVKMKEKGDIPEGYSVSREKKERFSLILESASTNQTSMYLCASSPAERGPQHFGDGTRLSIL.

V gene TRBV28 combines with J gene TRBJ1-5; 8 nucleotides match TRBD1. V was pared by 6 bases and J by 7 bases, with 11 bases of the junction left unmatched. Germline CDR1 and CDR2: MDHEN and SYDVKM. The CDR3 runs 15 residues. CDR3 protein: CASSILAGGRQPQHF. For the CDR3, the DNA is TGTGCCAGCAGCATTTTGGCAGGGGGCCGGCAGCCCCAGCATTTT.

This chain connects TRBV15 to TRBJ2-3; D not resolved. The germline V gene has CDR1 LNHNV and CDR2 YYDKDF (reference sequence). Trimming stripped 1 base from V and 3 bases from J, with 5 bases between. The CDR3 is 13 amino acids. The CDR3, as DNA: TGTGCCACCAGCAGAGGGTGGACAGATACGCAGTATTTT. It yields the protein CATSRGWTDTQYF.

The rearrangement joins TRBV27 to TRBJ1-1; tentative D call: TRBD1 (6 bases). The CDR3 extends over 14 amino acids. V gave up 2 bases and J gave up 1 base, with 8 bases separating them. In germline, CDR1 is MNHEY, CDR2 SMNVEV (reference sequence). CDR3 DNA: TGTGCCAGCAGTTTAAGGGGGTGGAACACTGAAGCTTTCTTT. Translated: CASSLRGWNTEAFF.

V is TRBV29-1 and J is TRBJ2-7; 7 bases line up with TRBD1. The CDR3 is made up of 13 amino acids. V trimming: 7 bases; J trimming: 6 bases; junction bases outside the gene matches: 12. In germline, CDR1 is SQVTM, CDR2 ANQGSEA. CDR3 DNA: TGCAGCGCCGAAGGACAGGCCTCCGGCGAGCAGTACTTC. Translation gives CSAEGQASGEQYF.

This rearrangement joins TRBV29-1 to TRBJ1-2, with a weak D call TRBD1 (5 bases). Trimming left V 2 bases short and J 4 bases short, with 8 bases between. Per the germline V gene, CDR1 is SQVTM and CDR2 is ANQGSEA. This CDR3 is 12 amino acids long. This CDR3 is CSVEKGSYGYTF. CDR3 DNA sequence: TGCAGCGTTGAAAAGGGGAGCTATGGCTACACCTTC.

The chain carries TRBV5-4 and TRBJ1-1, with TRBD1 matching 9 bases. V gave up 2 bases and J gave up 4 bases; unmatched junction bases: 15. The CDR3 is made up of 18 amino acids. The germline gives CDR1 SGHNT, CDR2 YYREEE (reference sequence). CDR3 loop: CASSFGADRGLGGTEAFF. In DNA form, the CDR3 reads TGTGCCAGCAGCTTTGGGGCGGACAGGGGCCTCGGGGGCACTGAAGCTTTCTTT.

The chain carries TRBV6-4 and TRBJ2-7, with D perhaps matching TRBD2 (5 bases). The V gene lost 7 bases and the J gene lost 4 bases, with 17 bases spanning the gap. CDR1 and CDR2 from the germline V gene are MRHNA and SNTAGT. This CDR3 is 14 amino acids long. The CDR3 sequence is CASNLPGRGYEQYF. The CDR3 nucleotides read TGTGCCAGCAATCTACCAGGACGGGGATACGAGCAGTACTTC.

V is TRBV9 and J is TRBJ2-5; the match to TRBD2 covers 8 bases. The CDR3 consists of 17 residues. In germline, CDR1 is SGDLS, CDR2 YYNGEE. J lost 5 bases, V lost 2 bases, and 14 bases had no gene match. CDR3 nucleotides: TGTGCCAGCAGCGTGGGGAACACGGCGGGGGGCCGGGAGACCCAGTACTTC. It encodes CASSVGNTAGGRETQYF.

The chain recombines TRBV19 with TRBJ2-5; D is perhaps TRBD1 (6 bases). Germline CDR1 and CDR2: LNHDA and SQIVND (reference sequence). Between the trimmed V and J ends, which lost 7 bases and 0 bases, there was a span of 9 bases. This CDR3 is built from 13 residues. The CDR3 protein is CASKQGYQETQYF. The CDR3 DNA follows: TGTGCCAGTAAGCAGGGGTACCAAGAGACCCAGTACTTC.

The chain recombines TRBV19 with TRBJ1-6, with 8 bases aligning to TRBD1. Germline CDR1 reads LNHDA; CDR2 reads SQIVND (reference sequence). This CDR3 is built from 15 residues. V lost 4 bases, J lost 9 bases, and 8 bases stayed unmatched. This chain's CDR3 is CASSKTTGAGSPLHF. The CDR3 DNA sequence: TGTGCCAGTAGTAAAACGACAGGGGCCGGTTCACCCCTCCACTTT.

This chain uses TRBV7-3 with TRBJ2-1; TRBD2 matches at 14 bases. The V gene's germline CDR1 is SGHTA and CDR2 FQGTGA. The CDR3 covers 15 residues. With 5 bases clipped from V and 4 bases from J, the junction kept 1 base outside the gene matches. The CDR3 spells CASSRLAGGYNEQFF. DNA of the CDR3: TGTGCCAGCAGCCGACTAGCGGGAGGGTACAATGAGCAGTTCTTC.

V gene TRBV5-1 combines with J gene TRBJ2-5; the match to TRBD1 covers 9 bases. This CDR3 is built from 16 residues. V shed 4 bases and J 2 bases; nucleotides not matched to a gene: 9. CDR1 and CDR2 (germline): SGHRS, YFSETQ. CDR3 in DNA: TGCGCCAGCAGCGTGGGGGGGACAGGGACACAAGAGACCCAGTACTTC. Residues: CASSVGGTGTQETQYF.